This T cell receptor (beta chain) emerged from a study of prognosis after radiotherapy for stage I lung cancer. Study details: About 13 patients presented with newly diagnosed primary stage I lung tumors, and roughly 5 carried oligometastatic NSCLC following surgical resection of the primary tumor. None of the non-small cell lung cancer patients was considered medically operable.

About this clonotype itself: Given a much more abundant clone one base away, this may be a read error.

Amplification of TCR beta CDR3 from genomic DNA used two-round multiplex PCR. First-round PCR used primers specific to each TRBV and TRBJ gene. TCRdb re-analysed the multiplex PCR reads in MiXCR, keeping a single row per CDR3 protein. The repertoire consists of roughly 30,000 distinct CDR3 sequences, with about 41% occurring once and the leading ten covering around 29%. Germline values: CDR1 MNHNS, CDR2 SASEGT. After removal of 3 bases from V and 1 base from J, the junction contained 6 bases not matched to a gene. There are 17 residues in the CDR3. The TCR was taken from a donor aged 50 or older with non-small cell lung cancer. The sample was PBMCs, taken before or after stereotactic body radiation therapy (not recorded which). The genes are TRBV6-1 and TRBJ2-5; 12 bases match TRBD2. The CDR3 DNA reads as TGTGCCAGCAGTGACCTCTCTAGCGGGGGGGTCCAAGAGACCCAGTACTTC. It is translated as CASSDLSSGGVQETQYF.